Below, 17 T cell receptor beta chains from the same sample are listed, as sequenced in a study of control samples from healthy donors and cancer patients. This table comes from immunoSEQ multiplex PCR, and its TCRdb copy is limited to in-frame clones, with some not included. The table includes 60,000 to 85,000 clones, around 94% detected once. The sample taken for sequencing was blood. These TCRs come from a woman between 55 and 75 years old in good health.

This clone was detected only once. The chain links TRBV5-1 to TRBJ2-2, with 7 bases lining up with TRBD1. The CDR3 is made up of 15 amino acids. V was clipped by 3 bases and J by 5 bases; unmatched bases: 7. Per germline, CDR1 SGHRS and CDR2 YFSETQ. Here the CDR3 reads CASSSGQPGTGELFF. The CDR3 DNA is TGCGCCAGCAGCTCGGGACAGCCAGGGACCGGGGAGCTGTTTTTT.

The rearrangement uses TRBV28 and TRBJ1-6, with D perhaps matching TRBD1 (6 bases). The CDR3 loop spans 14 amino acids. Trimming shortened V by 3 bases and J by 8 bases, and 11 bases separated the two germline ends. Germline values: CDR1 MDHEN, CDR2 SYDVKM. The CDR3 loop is CASSLGGRDSPLHF. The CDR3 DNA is TGTGCCAGCAGTTTGGGGGGGCGGGATTCACCCCTCCACTTT.

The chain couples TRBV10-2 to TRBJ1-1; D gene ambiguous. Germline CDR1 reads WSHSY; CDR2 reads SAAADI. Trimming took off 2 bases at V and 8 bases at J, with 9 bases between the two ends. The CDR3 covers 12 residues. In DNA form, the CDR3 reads TGCGCCAGCAGTGAGGCATTTTTCGAAGCTTTCTTT. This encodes CASSEAFFEAFF.

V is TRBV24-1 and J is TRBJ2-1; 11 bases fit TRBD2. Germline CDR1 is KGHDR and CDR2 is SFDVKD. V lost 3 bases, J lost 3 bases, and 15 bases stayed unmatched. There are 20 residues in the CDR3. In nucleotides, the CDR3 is TGTGCCACCAGTGATGCTAAGGGTACTAGCGGGGGACCTCGCTACAATGAGCAGTTCTTC. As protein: CATSDAKGTSGGPRYNEQFF.

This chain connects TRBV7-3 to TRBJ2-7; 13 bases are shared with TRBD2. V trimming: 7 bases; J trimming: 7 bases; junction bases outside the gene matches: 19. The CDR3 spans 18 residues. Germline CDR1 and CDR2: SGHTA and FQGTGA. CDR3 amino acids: CASTTPRKLAGGLVEQYF. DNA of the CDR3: TGTGCCAGCACCACCCCCAGGAAACTAGCGGGAGGGCTGGTGGAGCAGTACTTC.

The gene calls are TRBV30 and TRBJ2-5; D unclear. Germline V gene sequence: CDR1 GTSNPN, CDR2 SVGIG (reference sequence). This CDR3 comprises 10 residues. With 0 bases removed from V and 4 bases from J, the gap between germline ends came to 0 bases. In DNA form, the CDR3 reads TGTGCCTGGAGTGTAGAGACCCAGTACTTC. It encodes CAWSVETQYF.

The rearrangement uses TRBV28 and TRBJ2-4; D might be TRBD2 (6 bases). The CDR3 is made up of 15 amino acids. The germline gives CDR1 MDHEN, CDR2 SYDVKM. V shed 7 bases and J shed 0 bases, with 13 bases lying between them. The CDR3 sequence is CASTNSGTAKNIQYF. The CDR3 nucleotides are TGTGCCAGCACCAATAGCGGCACAGCCAAAAACATTCAGTACTTC.

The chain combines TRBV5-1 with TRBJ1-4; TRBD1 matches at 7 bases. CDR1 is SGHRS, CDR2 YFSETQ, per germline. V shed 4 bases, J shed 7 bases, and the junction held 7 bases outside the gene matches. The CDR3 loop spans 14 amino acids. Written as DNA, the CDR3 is TGCGCCAGCAGCGCGGGACAGTCAGGTGAAAAACTGTTTTTT. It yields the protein CASSAGQSGEKLFF.

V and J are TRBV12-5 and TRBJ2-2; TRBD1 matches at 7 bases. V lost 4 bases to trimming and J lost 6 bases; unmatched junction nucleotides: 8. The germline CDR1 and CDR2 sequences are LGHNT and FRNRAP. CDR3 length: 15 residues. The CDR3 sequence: CASGSYRGDAGELFF. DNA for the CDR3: TGTGCTAGTGGTTCTTACAGGGGAGATGCCGGGGAGCTGTTTTTT. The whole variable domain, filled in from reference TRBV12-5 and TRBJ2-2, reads DARVTQTPRHKVTEMGQEVTMRCQPILGHNTVFWYRQTMMQGLELLAYFRNRAPLDDSGMPKDRFSAEMPDATLATLKIQPSEPRDSAVYFCASGSYRGDAGELFFGEGSRLTVL.

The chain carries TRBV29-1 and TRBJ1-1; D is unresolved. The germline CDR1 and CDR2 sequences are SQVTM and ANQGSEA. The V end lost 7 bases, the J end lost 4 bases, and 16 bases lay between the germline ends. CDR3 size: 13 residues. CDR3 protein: CSGKKGSLTEAFF. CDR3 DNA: TGCAGCGGCAAAAAGGGTTCTCTCACTGAAGCTTTCTTT.

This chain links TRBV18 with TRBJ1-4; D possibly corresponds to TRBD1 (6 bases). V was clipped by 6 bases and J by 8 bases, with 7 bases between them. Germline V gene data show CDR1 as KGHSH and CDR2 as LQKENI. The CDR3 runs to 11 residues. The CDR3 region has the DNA TGTGCCAGCTCCCAGGGGGAAAAACTGTTTTTT. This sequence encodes CASSQGEKLFF. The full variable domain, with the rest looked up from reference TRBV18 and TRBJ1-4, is NAGVMQNPRHLVRRRGQEARLRCSPMKGHSHVYWYRQLPEEGLKFMVYLQKENIIDESGMPKERFSAEFPKEGPSILRIQQVVRGDSAAYFCASSQGEKLFFGSGTQLSVL.

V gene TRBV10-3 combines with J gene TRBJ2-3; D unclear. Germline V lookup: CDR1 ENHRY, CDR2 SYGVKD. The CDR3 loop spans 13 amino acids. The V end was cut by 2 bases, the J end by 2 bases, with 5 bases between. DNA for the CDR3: TGTGCCATCAGTGAGCGCCCCACAGATACGCAGTATTTT. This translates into CAISERPTDTQYF.

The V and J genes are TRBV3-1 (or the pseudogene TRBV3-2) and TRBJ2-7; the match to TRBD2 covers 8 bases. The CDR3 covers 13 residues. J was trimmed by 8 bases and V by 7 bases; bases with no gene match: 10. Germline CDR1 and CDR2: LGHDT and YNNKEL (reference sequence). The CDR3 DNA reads TGTGCCAGCACGGCGGGAGGCTCTCTCAAGCAGTACTTC. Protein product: CASTAGGSLKQYF.

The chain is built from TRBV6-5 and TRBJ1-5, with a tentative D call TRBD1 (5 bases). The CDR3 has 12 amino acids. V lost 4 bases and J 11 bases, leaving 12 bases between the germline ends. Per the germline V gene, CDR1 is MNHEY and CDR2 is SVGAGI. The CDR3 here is CASSSPGGSQHF. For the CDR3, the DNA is TGTGCCAGCAGTTCCCCCGGGGGGTCCCAGCATTTT.

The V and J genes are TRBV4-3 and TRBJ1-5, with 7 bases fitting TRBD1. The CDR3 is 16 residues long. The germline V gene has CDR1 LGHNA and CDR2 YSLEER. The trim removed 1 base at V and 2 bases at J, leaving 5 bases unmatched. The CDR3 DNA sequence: TGCGCCAGCAGCCAAGGGAGGGGGCGCGGCAATCAGCCCCAGCATTTT. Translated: CASSQGRGRGNQPQHF.

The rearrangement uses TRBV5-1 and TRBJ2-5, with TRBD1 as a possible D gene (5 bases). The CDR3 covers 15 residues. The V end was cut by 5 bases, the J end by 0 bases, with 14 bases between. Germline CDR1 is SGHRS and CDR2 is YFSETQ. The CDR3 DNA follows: TGCGCCAGCAGGGCCCTCTGGGGCAACCAAGAGACCCAGTACTTC. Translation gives CASRALWGNQETQYF.

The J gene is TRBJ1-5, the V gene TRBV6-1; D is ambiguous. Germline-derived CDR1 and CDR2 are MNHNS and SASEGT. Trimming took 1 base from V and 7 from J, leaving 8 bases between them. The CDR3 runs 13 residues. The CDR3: CASSEGGRQPQHF. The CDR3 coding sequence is TGTGCCAGCAGTGAAGGTGGGCGGCAGCCCCAGCATTTT.